The 26 T cell receptor beta chains below were found in one sample sequenced in a study of blood T cell repertoires in COVID-19. Data came from immunoSEQ multiplex PCR; TCRdb stores just in-frame clones and leaves some out. The table includes a few hundred thousand clones, approximately 86% detected once. Sequenced sample: peripheral blood. Receptor source: a woman aged 60-75 years with COVID-19, enrolled during active disease.

This clone came up once. J is TRBJ2-2 and V is TRBV6-4; 10 nucleotides agree with TRBD1. V trimming: 6 bases; J trimming: 2 bases; junction bases outside the gene matches: 6. The germline V gene has CDR1 MRHNA and CDR2 SNTAGT. The CDR3 is 16 amino acids. CDR3 coding DNA: TGTGCCAGCAGCTCGGGACAGGGGTCTAACACCGGGGAGCTGTTTTTT. Protein sequence: CASSSGQGSNTGELFF.

The chain employs TRBV19 and TRBJ1-2, with 8 positions matching TRBD1. After removal of 5 bases from V and 4 bases from J, the junction contained 6 bases not matched to a gene. The CDR3 loop spans 14 amino acids. Per the germline V gene, CDR1 is LNHDA and CDR2 is SQIVND (reference sequence). The CDR3 DNA reads TGTGCCAGTAGTGCGCAGGGGGCTGCCTATGGCTACACCTTC. Its protein is CASSAQGAAYGYTF.

The V and J genes are TRBV3-1 (or the pseudogene TRBV3-2) and TRBJ2-1, with D perhaps TRBD2 (5 bases). The germline V gene has CDR1 LGHDT and CDR2 YNNKEL (reference sequence). The germline V and J ends were trimmed by 2 bases and 8 bases, with 7 bases remaining between them. The CDR3 consists of 12 residues. CDR3 bases: TGTGCCAGCAGCCAATCGGGGTATGAGCAGTTCTTC. It is translated as CASSQSGYEQFF.

This rearrangement joins TRBV6-2 or TRBV6-3 to TRBJ2-7; D remains unclear. Germline CDR1 is MNHEY and CDR2 is SVGEGT. V gave up 0 bases and J gave up 0 bases, with 15 bases separating them. The CDR3 totals 17 residues. DNA for the CDR3: TGTGCCAGCAGTTACTCGCGGAGTCTAACGGGCTCCTACGAGCAGTACTTC. This encodes CASSYSRSLTGSYEQYF.

The chain employs TRBV19 and TRBJ2-5; 10 nucleotides align to TRBD1. With V trimmed by 5 bases and J by 5 bases, 11 bases remained unmatched. The CDR3 extends over 16 amino acids. Looked up from germline, CDR1 is LNHDA and CDR2 is SQIVND (reference sequence). The CDR3 DNA reads TGTGCCAGTAGTCCACTCCGGGGGACAGGGGCCGAGACCCAGTACTTC. Its protein is CASSPLRGTGAETQYF. Supplemented by reference TRBV19 and TRBJ2-5, the full variable domain reads DGGITQSPKYLFRKEGQNVTLSCEQNLNHDAMYWYRQDPGQGLRLIYYSQIVNDFQKGDIAEGYSVSREKKESFPLTVTSAQKNPTAFYLCASSPLRGTGAETQYFGPGTRLLVL.

The chain employs TRBV5-6 and TRBJ2-1; D ambiguous. The CDR3 has 14 amino acids. V lost 4 bases and J lost 6, with 14 bases in between. Germline CDR1 is SGHDT and CDR2 is YYEEEE. In DNA, the CDR3 is TGTGCCAGCAGCCGGGTGGGTCAATTCAATGAGCAGTTCTTC. This encodes CASSRVGQFNEQFF. Using reference TRBV5-6 and TRBJ2-1 for the parts outside the CDR3, the full variable domain is DAGVTQSPTHLIKTRGQQVTLRCSPKSGHDTVSWYQQALGQGPQFIFQYYEEEERQRGNFPDRFSGHQFPNYSSELNVNALLLGDSALYLCASSRVGQFNEQFFGPGTRLTVL.

This clone was seen once. Sequence at one end of the junction differs from germline and may be a read error. Different DNA sequences within this sample yield the same CDR3. The chain is built from TRBV28 and TRBJ2-7, with a possible D match to TRBD1 (6 bases). CDR3 size: 15 residues. Germline CDR1 is MDHEN and CDR2 is SYDVKM. CDR3 nucleotide sequence: TGTGCCAGCAGAAGGGACACCTCATCCTCCTACGAACAGTACTTC. Its translation: CASRRDTSSSYEQYF. The complete variable domain, with remaining parts taken from reference TRBV28 and TRBJ2-7, reads DVKVTQSSRYLVKRTGEKVFLECVQDMDHENMFWYRQDPGLGLRLIYFSYDVKMKEKGDIPEGYSVSREKKERFSLILESASTNQTSMYLCASRRDTSSSYEQYFGPGTRLTVT.

This clone has a handful of counts. The chain uses TRBV27 and TRBJ2-7; 11 bases line up with TRBD1. Trimming cost V 6 bases and J 1 base; bases outside gene matches: 2. Germline CDR1 and CDR2: MNHEY and SMNVEV (reference sequence). The CDR3 length is 14 residues. In nucleotides, the CDR3 is TGTGCCAGCAGGAGGGACAGGGGGTCCTACGAGCAGTACTTC. It is translated as CASRRDRGSYEQYF.

This rearrangement joins TRBV18 to TRBJ2-7, with D possibly TRBD2 on 5 matching bases. Germline V gene sequence: CDR1 KGHSH, CDR2 LQKENI. The CDR3 loop spans 13 amino acids. Trimming stripped 6 bases from V and 4 bases from J, with 13 bases between. The CDR3 nucleotides are TGTGCCAGCTCCACCGCGGGCGGGTACGAGCAGTACTTC. Translated: CASSTAGGYEQYF.

This clone turned up a few times. The chain combines TRBV5-6 with TRBJ1-1; D not resolved. The length of the CDR3 is 13 residues. Trimming left V 2 bases short and J 1 base short, with 6 bases between. Germline lookup yields CDR1 SGHDT and CDR2 YYEEEE. DNA of the CDR3: TGTGCCAGCAGCTTTTCGGGGAACACTGAAGCTTTCTTT. Its protein is CASSFSGNTEAFF.

The CDR3 loop is CASKVQGAFMPLHF. DNA of the CDR3: TGTGCCAGCAAGGTGCAGGGGGCCTTTATGCCCCTCCACTTT. V usage is TRBV2 and J usage is TRBJ1-6; 8 positions match TRBD1. After removal of 7 bases from V and 13 bases from J, the junction contained 12 bases not matched to a gene. Germline values: CDR1 SNHLY, CDR2 FYNNEI. The CDR3 is 14 amino acids.

The chain uses TRBV6-5 and TRBJ1-6; TRBD1 might be the D (5 bases). V was cut by 8 bases and J by 7 bases, with 18 bases left in between. Looked up from germline, CDR1 is MNHEY and CDR2 is SVGAGI. This CDR3 comprises 15 residues. The CDR3, as DNA: TGTGCCAGCCATTTTACTGGGGCCGGCAATTCACCCCTCCACTTT. This codes for CASHFTGAGNSPLHF.

This rearrangement joins TRBV7-8 to TRBJ1-1; no definite D call. CDR3 length equals 13 residues. Germline-derived CDR1 and CDR2 are SGHVS and FQNEAQ. Trimming took off 5 bases at V and 3 bases at J, with 10 bases between the two ends. The DNA for the CDR3 is TGTGCCAGCAGCACTAAACTGGACACTGAAGCTTTCTTT. This gives the protein CASSTKLDTEAFF.

V is TRBV9 and J is TRBJ2-1; D gene uncertain. This CDR3 contains 14 residues. Germline values: CDR1 SGDLS, CDR2 YYNGEE. Trimming cost V 0 bases and J 3 bases, with 7 bases left between them. CDR3 region: CASSVEANYNEQFF. The DNA of the CDR3 is TGTGCCAGCAGCGTAGAAGCTAACTACAATGAGCAGTTCTTC.

The V call is TRBV7-2, the J call TRBJ2-1, with TRBD2 identical over 9 bases. The CDR3 contains 16 residues. With V trimmed by 5 bases and J by 8 bases, 13 bases remained unmatched. Germline V gene sequence: CDR1 SGHTA, CDR2 FQGNSA. CDR3 in amino acids: CASSAGTSSNPYEQFF. Written as DNA, the CDR3 is TGTGCCAGCAGCGCCGGGACTAGCAGTAATCCTTATGAGCAGTTCTTC. Variable domain in full (rest from reference TRBV7-2 and TRBJ2-1): GAGVSQSPSNKVTEKGKDVELRCDPISGHTALYWYRQSLGQGLEFLIYFQGNSAPDKSGLPSDRFSAERTGGSVSTLTIQRTQQEDSAVYLCASSAGTSSNPYEQFFGPGTRLTVL.

This clone was seen a single time. V is TRBV27 and J is TRBJ1-1; 9 nucleotides agree with TRBD1. The V gene's germline CDR1 is MNHEY and CDR2 SMNVEV (reference sequence). The CDR3 loop spans 14 amino acids. Unmatched junction bases numbered 6, after V lost 6 bases and J lost 4 bases. CDR3 sequence: CASRLDRGGTEAFF. DNA of the CDR3: TGTGCCAGCAGACTGGACAGGGGCGGCACTGAAGCTTTCTTT.

The chain has TRBV7-2 and TRBJ2-1, with 8 bases identical to TRBD2. The CDR3 loop spans 16 amino acids. V lost 3 bases to trimming and J lost 2 bases; unmatched junction nucleotides: 6. Looked up from germline, CDR1 is SGHTA and CDR2 is FQGNSA. The CDR3 protein is CASSLASGLTYNEQFF. The DNA of the CDR3 is TGTGCCAGCAGCTTGGCTAGCGGGTTGACCTACAATGAGCAGTTCTTC.

The J gene is TRBJ1-2, the V gene TRBV4-1; 8 bases align to TRBD1. The CDR3 runs to 18 residues. The germline V gene has CDR1 MGHRA and CDR2 YSYEKL. The V gene end was trimmed by 3 bases and the J gene end by 8 bases; junction bases not matched to a gene: 20. The CDR3: CASSQAPMDRAENGGYTF. Here the CDR3 DNA reads TGCGCCAGCAGCCAGGCCCCTATGGACAGGGCGGAGAATGGCGGCTACACCTTC.

A single count supports this clone. The V call is TRBV19, the J call TRBJ2-6, with a tentative D call TRBD1 (5 bases). The CDR3 has 14 residues. V lost 9 bases to trimming and J lost 0 bases, with 9 bases between them. CDR1 and CDR2 (germline): LNHDA, SQIVND (reference sequence). CDR3 region: CASDRNSGANVLTF. The CDR3 nucleotides are TGTGCCAGCGACAGAAACTCTGGGGCCAACGTCCTGACTTTC.

V and J are TRBV19 and TRBJ2-7; 7 bases are a match to TRBD1. V gave up 5 bases and J gave up 2 bases; unmatched junction bases: 6. Per the germline V gene, CDR1 is LNHDA and CDR2 is SQIVND (reference sequence). This CDR3 region has 14 residues. In DNA, the CDR3 is TGTGCCAGTAGTCCACAGGGGAAGCCCTACGAGCAGTACTTC. Its translation: CASSPQGKPYEQYF.

This chain connects TRBV6-5 to TRBJ1-1; D not certain. This CDR3 spans 14 amino acids. CDR1 and CDR2 (germline): MNHEY, SVGAGI. V lost 6 bases and J lost 1, with 12 bases in between. The CDR3 spells CASRRVSTNTEAFF. As DNA, the CDR3 is TGTGCCAGCAGGAGGGTCTCAACGAACACTGAAGCTTTCTTT.

The chain combines TRBV5-4 with TRBJ2-2; 12 bases agree with TRBD2. The CDR3 loop spans 16 amino acids. V was clipped by 3 bases and J by 3 bases; unmatched bases: 3. Germline loops: CDR1 SGHNT, CDR2 YYREEE (reference sequence). The DNA for the CDR3 is TGTGCCAGCAGCTCGGGGACTAGCGGGTACACCGGGGAGCTGTTTTTT. It is translated as CASSSGTSGYTGELFF. Based on the CDR3 plus reference TRBV5-4 and TRBJ2-2, the full variable domain is ETGVTQSPTHLIKTRGQQVTLRCSSQSGHNTVSWYQQALGQGPQFIFQYYREEENGRGNFPPRFSGLQFPNYSSELNVNALELDDSALYLCASSSGTSGYTGELFFGEGSRLTVL.

This chain joins TRBV18 and TRBJ1-1, with 7 bases identical to TRBD1. The CDR3 spans 14 residues. The germline V gene encodes CDR1 KGHSH and CDR2 LQKENI. The trim removed 3 bases at V and 1 base at J, leaving 2 bases unmatched. The DNA of the CDR3 is TGTGCCAGCTCACCGACAGGGACGAACACTGAAGCTTTCTTT. It encodes CASSPTGTNTEAFF.

CDR3 protein: CASSIGRAGLTDTQYF. The DNA of the CDR3 is TGTGCCAGTAGTATAGGGCGAGCGGGGCTCACAGATACGCAGTATTTT. The chain recombines TRBV19 with TRBJ2-3; 7 nucleotides align to TRBD2. This CDR3 is built from 16 residues. Germline loops: CDR1 LNHDA, CDR2 SQIVND (reference sequence). V shed 1 base, J shed 2 bases, and the junction held 6 bases outside the gene matches.

The CDR3 DNA is TGTGCCAGCACCCGGACTAGCGGGGGCACAGATACGCAGTATTTT. Translating gives CASTRTSGGTDTQYF. V usage is TRBV5-4 and J usage is TRBJ2-3; 12 bases agree with TRBD2. The ends lost 6 bases at V and 1 base at J; junction bases unmatched: 3. Germline CDR1 reads SGHNT; CDR2 reads YYREEE (reference sequence). This CDR3 contains 15 residues.

The rearrangement uses TRBV11-2 and TRBJ2-5; D might be TRBD1 or TRBD2, each matching 5 bases. CDR1 is SGHAT, CDR2 FQNNGV, per germline. This CDR3 has 14 residues. The V and J ends lost 4 bases and 5 bases respectively, with 14 bases between them. The CDR3 sequence is CASSSEGQSETQYF. The CDR3 DNA sequence: TGTGCCAGCAGCTCAGAGGGGCAGTCGGAGACCCAGTACTTC.